This T cell receptor (beta chain) is drawn from a study of shared clonotypes between healthy human individuals. Overall study findings and caveats: The low donor count limited represented genetic and exposure-history diversity.

Deep level was the assay's run setting. Libraries were prepared by immunoSEQ multiplex PCR; TCRdb keeps only in-frame clonotypes and omits some of them. The repertoire has approximately 1,500,000 clones, roughly 97% of them found once; the top ten carry approximately 1.1%. The CDR3 consists of 17 residues. Trimming cost V 6 bases and J 1 base; bases outside gene matches: 10. Germline-derived CDR1 and CDR2 are MDHEN and SYDVKM. This clone was detected only once. The target antigen is unknown. This chain links TRBV28 with TRBJ1-5, with 9 bases that match TRBD1. Sequencing was performed on naive CD4+ T cells sorted from blood. Subset meaning: CD45RA+ positively selected. The sequence derives from a young man in good health. This chain's CDR3 is CASSLVQGAGSNQPQHF. DNA of the CDR3: TGTGCCAGCAGCCTCGTACAGGGGGCAGGAAGCAATCAGCCCCAGCATTTT.